The 11 T cell receptor beta chains below all came from one sample that was sequenced in a study of blood T cell repertoires in COVID-19. Clones were read by immunoSEQ multiplex PCR, and TCRdb kept only the in-frame ones, dropping some. The sample carries over 80,000 clones, approximately 86% recorded once. Sample: peripheral blood. These receptor sequences come from a man older than 75 with active or convalescent COVID-19.

There are a few counts of this clone. The V call is TRBV28, the J call TRBJ2-7, with TRBD1 identical over 7 bases. With 5 bases clipped from V and 2 bases from J, the junction kept 6 bases outside the gene matches. This CDR3 is built from 14 residues. The V gene's germline CDR1 is MDHEN and CDR2 SYDVKM. CDR3 residues: CASSTTGSTYEQYF. In nucleotides, the CDR3 is TGTGCCAGCAGTACGACAGGGTCAACCTACGAGCAGTACTTC.

The J gene is TRBJ2-1, the V gene TRBV18; no firm D call. The CDR3 is 12 amino acids. Deletions cut 3 bases from V and 5 bases from J, with 5 bases between. Germline lookup yields CDR1 KGHSH and CDR2 LQKENI. In DNA, the CDR3 is TGTGCCAGCTCACCCCAGAACAATGAGCAGTTCTTC. Translating gives CASSPQNNEQFF.

This chain connects TRBV5-1 to TRBJ2-1; a weak D match, TRBD1 (5 bases). Germline loops: CDR1 SGHRS, CDR2 YFSETQ. This CDR3 spans 16 amino acids. Deletions cut 2 bases from V and 0 bases from J, with 12 bases between. In DNA, the CDR3 is TGCGCCAGCAGCTTAGAAGGACACACCTCCTACAATGAGCAGTTCTTC. It yields the protein CASSLEGHTSYNEQFF.

V and J are TRBV2 and TRBJ2-5; TRBD2 matches at 10 bases. The CDR3 has 14 residues. Looked up from germline, CDR1 is SNHLY and CDR2 is FYNNEI. J was trimmed by 6 bases and V by 5 bases; bases with no gene match: 6. CDR3 residues: CASSLRTSGQTQYF. The CDR3 DNA reads TGTGCCAGCAGTCTACGGACTAGCGGCCAGACCCAGTACTTC.

This chain links TRBV10-3 with TRBJ2-1; 9 positions agree with TRBD2. This CDR3 region has 14 residues. Germline loops: CDR1 ENHRY, CDR2 SYGVKD. The junction had 6 bases not matched to a gene; V was cut back by 6 bases and J by 6 bases. The CDR3 loop is CAIRGDSGSNEQFF. CDR3 DNA: TGTGCCATCAGGGGCGATAGCGGGAGCAATGAGCAGTTCTTC.

The chain is built from TRBV7-2 and TRBJ2-7; TRBD2 might be the D (5 bases). Between the trimmed V and J ends, which lost 1 base and 5 bases, there was a span of 12 bases. There are 14 residues in the CDR3. In germline, CDR1 is SGHTA, CDR2 FQGNSA. This CDR3 reads CASSLDRGRNEQYF. CDR3 sequence (DNA): TGTGCCAGCAGCTTAGATCGGGGAAGAAACGAGCAGTACTTC.

This clone was counted only a few times. The chain uses TRBV27 and TRBJ1-5, with D possibly being TRBD1 (6 bases). CDR3 length: 16 residues. In germline, CDR1 is MNHEY, CDR2 SMNVEV (reference sequence). V was pared by 5 bases and J by 9 bases, with 23 bases between. CDR3 loop: CASSTLTGTRLGPQHF. The DNA for the CDR3 is TGTGCCAGCAGTACGCTAACAGGGACCCGGCTGGGGCCCCAGCATTTT.

The gene calls are TRBV7-2 and TRBJ2-7; D is ambiguous. The CDR3 extends over 15 amino acids. The V gene lost 1 base and the J gene lost 2 bases, with 12 bases spanning the gap. Germline CDR1 reads SGHTA; CDR2 reads FQGNSA. DNA of the CDR3: TGTGCCAGCAGCTTAGTAGGTAAGCTAGCCTACGAGCAGTACTTC. Its protein is CASSLVGKLAYEQYF.

V is TRBV3-1 (or the pseudogene TRBV3-2) and J is TRBJ2-7, with 14 bases lining up with TRBD2. Germline V lookup: CDR1 LGHDT, CDR2 YNNKEL (reference sequence). Trimming removed 0 bases from V and 2 bases from J; junction bases left unmatched: 0. The CDR3 has 16 residues. CDR3 nucleotide sequence: TGTGCCAGCAGCCAAGAGACTAGCGGGAGGGCCTACGAGCAGTACTTC. It codes for CASSQETSGRAYEQYF.

This chain links TRBV28 with TRBJ2-3; 12 positions match TRBD2. V lost 8 bases, J lost 4 bases, and 10 bases stayed unmatched. The length of the CDR3 is 16 residues. Germline V gene sequence: CDR1 MDHEN, CDR2 SYDVKM. Here the CDR3 DNA reads TGTGCCAGCGGCCCACTAGCGGGAGGCGTTGCAGATACGCAGTATTTT. Its protein is CASGPLAGGVADTQYF.

The chain is built from TRBV5-1 and TRBJ2-3; 9 nucleotides match TRBD1. The V and J ends lost 3 bases and 5 bases, in that order; junction bases with no gene match: 4. The CDR3 contains 14 residues. Germline assignment: CDR1 SGHRS and CDR2 YFSETQ. The DNA for the CDR3 is TGCGCCAGCAGCTACAGGGGGCTTGAAGATACGCAGTATTTT. Translated: CASSYRGLEDTQYF.